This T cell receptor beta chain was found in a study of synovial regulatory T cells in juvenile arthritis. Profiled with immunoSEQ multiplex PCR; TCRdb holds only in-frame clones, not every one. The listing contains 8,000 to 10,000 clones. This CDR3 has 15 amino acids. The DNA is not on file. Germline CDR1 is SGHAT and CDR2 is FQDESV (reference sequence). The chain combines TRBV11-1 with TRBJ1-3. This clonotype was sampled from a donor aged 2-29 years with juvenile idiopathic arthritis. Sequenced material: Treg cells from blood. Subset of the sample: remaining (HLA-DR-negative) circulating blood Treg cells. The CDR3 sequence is CASSSDRDSGNTIYF.